The clone carrying this T cell receptor beta chain was recorded many times. The data stem from a study of sequential checkpoint blockade in melanoma. Study-wide context: Arm A got nivolumab then ipilimumab; arm B the reverse, 1:1.

This table comes from immunoSEQ multiplex PCR, and its TCRdb copy is limited to in-frame clones, with some not included. The sample has roughly 9,100 clones, roughly 23% seen once; the top ten hold about 10%. This CDR3 comprises 15 residues. Germline CDR1 reads SGHNT; CDR2 reads YENEEA. V shed 7 bases, J shed 3 bases, and the junction held 6 bases outside the gene matches. Treatment given: randomized to nivolumab then ipilimumab (arm A) or the reverse (arm B). The chain joins TRBV11-3 to TRBJ2-3, with 11 bases identical to TRBD1. The sequencing used tumor tissue (inferred from file names), collected from a patient given nivolumab and ipilimumab in sequence. This receptor was taken from a human donor with melanoma. The CDR3 is CASKHRDRGTDTQYF. The CDR3 region has the DNA TGTGCCAGCAAACACCGGGACAGGGGGACAGATACGCAGTATTTT.